This T cell receptor beta chain comes out of a study of blood T cell repertoires in COVID-19. Across the whole study: The study drew acute and convalescent COVID-19 samples from the United States, Italy and Spain. In each case, the material was cDNA or gDNA derived from T cells, B-cell-depleted T cells, or PBMCs.

The CDR3 loop spans 14 amino acids. This clone showed up just once. Per the original data handling: Amplification from reference gene primers served as the basis for estimated nucleated cell counts. This table comes from immunoSEQ multiplex PCR, and its TCRdb copy is limited to in-frame clones, with some not included. For V, J and clone size, that table is used; D and trimming come from the DNA. The repertoire holds about 210,000 clones, with roughly 85% as singletons. While infection was still active, Seattle patients were enrolled and then followed longitudinally. The V call is TRBV12-2, the J call TRBJ2-7; the table's D call TRBD1 went unverified against the DNA. TRBV12-2 is listed as a pseudogene. Sequencing input: peripheral blood. The receptor comes from a woman in her seventies with COVID-19, enrolled during active disease. This CDR3 reads CASRLGGPNYEQYF. The CDR3 DNA reads TGTGCAAGTCGCTTAGGGGGGCCAAACTACGAGCAGTACTTC.